The TCR beta chain under discussion was sequenced for a study of cytomegalovirus exposure and HLA in healthy donors. Study-wide findings and caveats: Many donors carried some public TCRs, although rarity characterized most TCR sequences.

This clone was counted only a few times. Its target is not known. Unmatched junction bases numbered 1, after V lost 0 bases and J lost 1 base. Germline CDR1 and CDR2: MRHNA and SNTAGT. CDR3 size: 16 residues. Data came from immunoSEQ multiplex PCR; TCRdb stores just in-frame clones and leaves some out. The table includes around 70,000 clones, less than 95% detected once. The chain uses TRBV6-4 and TRBJ2-2; 8 bases match TRBD1. What was sequenced was PBMCs. The TCR sequence derives from a woman between 18 and 29 years old in good health and CMV-seronegative. CDR3 coding DNA: TGTGCCAGCAGTGACTCCGGGACAGGGAACACCGGGGAGCTGTTTTTT. As protein: CASSDSGTGNTGELFF.